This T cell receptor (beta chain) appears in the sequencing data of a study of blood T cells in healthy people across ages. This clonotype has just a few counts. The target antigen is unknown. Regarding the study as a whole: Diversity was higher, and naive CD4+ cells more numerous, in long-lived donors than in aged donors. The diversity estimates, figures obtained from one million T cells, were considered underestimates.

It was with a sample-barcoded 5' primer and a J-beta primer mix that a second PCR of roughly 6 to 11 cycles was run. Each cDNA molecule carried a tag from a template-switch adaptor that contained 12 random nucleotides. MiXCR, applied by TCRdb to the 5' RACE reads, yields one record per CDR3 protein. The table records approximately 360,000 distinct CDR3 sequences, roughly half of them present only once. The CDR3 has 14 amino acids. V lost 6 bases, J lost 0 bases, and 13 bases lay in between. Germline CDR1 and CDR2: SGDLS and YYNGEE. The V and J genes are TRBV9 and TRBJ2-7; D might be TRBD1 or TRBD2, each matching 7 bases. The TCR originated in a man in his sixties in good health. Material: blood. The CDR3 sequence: CASTRGTASYEQYF. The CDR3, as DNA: TGTGCCAGCACGCGGGGGACAGCCTCCTACGAGCAGTACTTC.